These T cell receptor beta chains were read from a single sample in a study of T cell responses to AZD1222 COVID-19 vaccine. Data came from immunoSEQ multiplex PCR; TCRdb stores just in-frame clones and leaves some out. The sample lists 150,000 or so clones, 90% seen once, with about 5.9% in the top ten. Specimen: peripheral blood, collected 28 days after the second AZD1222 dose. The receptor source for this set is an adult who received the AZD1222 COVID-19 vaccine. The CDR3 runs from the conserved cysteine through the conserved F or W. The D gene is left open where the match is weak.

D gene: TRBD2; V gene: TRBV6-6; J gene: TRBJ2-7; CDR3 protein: CASSRTSGGAVGYEQYF; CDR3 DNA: TGTGCCAGCAGCCGAACTAGCGGGGGGGCTGTAGGCTACGAGCAGTACTTC
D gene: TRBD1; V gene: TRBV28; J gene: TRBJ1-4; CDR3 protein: CASARQGQDEKLFF; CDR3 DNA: TGTGCCAGCGCCAGACAGGGGCAGGATGAAAAACTGTTTTTT
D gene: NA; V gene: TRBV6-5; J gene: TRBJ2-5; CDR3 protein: CASSFGTGQETQYF; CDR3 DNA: TGTGCCAGCAGTTTCGGGACGGGACAAGAGACCCAGTACTTC
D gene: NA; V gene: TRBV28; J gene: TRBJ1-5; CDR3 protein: CASSSGMEPQHF; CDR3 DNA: TGTGCCAGCAGTTCGGGGATGGAGCCCCAGCATTTT
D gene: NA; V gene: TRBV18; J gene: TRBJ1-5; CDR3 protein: CASSPDRNQPQHF; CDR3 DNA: TGTGCCAGCTCACCGGATAGAAATCAGCCCCAGCATTTT
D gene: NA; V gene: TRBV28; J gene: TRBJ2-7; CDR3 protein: CASSLNSYEQYF; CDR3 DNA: TGTGCCAGCAGTTTAAACAGCTACGAGCAGTACTTC
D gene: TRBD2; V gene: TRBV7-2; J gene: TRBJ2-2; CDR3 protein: CASSFKREGELFF; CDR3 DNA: TGTGCCAGCAGCTTCAAGCGGGAGGGGGAGCTGTTTTTT
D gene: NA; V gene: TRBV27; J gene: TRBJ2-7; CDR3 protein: CASSSTGLLSYEQYF; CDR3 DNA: TGTGCCAGCAGTTCGACGGGACTCCTATCCTACGAGCAGTACTTC
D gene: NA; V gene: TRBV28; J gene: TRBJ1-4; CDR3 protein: CASSPPGRGGEKLFF; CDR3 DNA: TGTGCCAGCAGTCCCCCGGGGAGGGGGGGTGAAAAACTGTTTTTT
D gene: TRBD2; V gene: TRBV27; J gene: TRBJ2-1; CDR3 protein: CASMRGGNEQFF; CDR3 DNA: TGTGCCAGCATGCGGGGGGGCAATGAGCAGTTCTTC
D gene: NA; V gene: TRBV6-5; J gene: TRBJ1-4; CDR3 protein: CASSLGRVTNEKLFF; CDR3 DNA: TGTGCCAGCAGCCTTGGCCGAGTCACTAATGAAAAACTGTTTTTT